The clone carrying this TCR beta chain turned up a few times. Its specificity is unknown. J lost 6 bases, V lost 5 bases, and 6 bases had no gene match. CDR1 is SGHTA, CDR2 FQGNSA, per germline. The CDR3 runs to 13 residues. This specimen belongs to a study of blood T cells in healthy people across ages. Study-wide context: About one barcoded beta molecule per two T cells was captured by template switching.

Through a sample-barcoded 5' primer and a J-beta primer mix, a second PCR was run for roughly 7 to 11 cycles. One entry per CDR3 protein, called by TCRdb with MiXCR from the 5' RACE reads. The sample contains nearly 1 million distinct CDR3 sequences, just over 50% of which appear only once. Study-wide results and caveats: Compared with aged donors, long-lived donors showed fewer expanded clones, suggesting selection.

Sequences were obtained from blood. The chain couples TRBV7-2 to TRBJ2-7; TRBD2 aligns across 8 bases. The receptor was derived from a woman aged 55-69 years in good health. CDR3 loop: CASSRIAGREQYF. Written as DNA, the CDR3 is TGTGCCAGCAGCCGGATAGCGGGGCGCGAGCAGTACTTC.